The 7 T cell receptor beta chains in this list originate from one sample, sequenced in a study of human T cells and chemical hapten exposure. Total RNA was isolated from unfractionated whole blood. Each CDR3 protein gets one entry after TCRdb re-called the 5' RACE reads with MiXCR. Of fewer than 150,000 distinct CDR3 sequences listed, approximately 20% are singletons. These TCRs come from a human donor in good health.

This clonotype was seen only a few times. The CDR3: CASSKRQGSGNTIYF. The CDR3 region has the DNA TGTGCCAGCAGTAAACGACAGGGCTCTGGAAACACCATATATTTT. The chain joins TRBV6-5 to TRBJ1-3; 7 nucleotides agree with TRBD1. With V trimmed by 5 bases and J by 0 bases, 4 bases remained unmatched. Germline V lookup: CDR1 MNHEY, CDR2 SVGAGI. The CDR3 runs 15 residues.

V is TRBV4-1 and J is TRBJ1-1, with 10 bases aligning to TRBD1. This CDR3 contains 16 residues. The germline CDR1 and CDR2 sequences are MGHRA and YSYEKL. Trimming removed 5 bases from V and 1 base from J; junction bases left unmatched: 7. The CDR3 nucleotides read TGCGCCAGCAGCTTGACAGGGGGCAAGACGAACACTGAAGCTTTCTTT. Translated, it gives CASSLTGGKTNTEAFF.

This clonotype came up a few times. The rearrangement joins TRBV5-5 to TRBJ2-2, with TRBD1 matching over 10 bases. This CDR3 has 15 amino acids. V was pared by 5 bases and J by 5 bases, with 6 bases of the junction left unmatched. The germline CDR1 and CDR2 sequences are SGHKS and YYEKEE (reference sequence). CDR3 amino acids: CASSSRDRGTGELFF. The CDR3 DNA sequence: TGTGCCAGCAGTTCCCGGGACAGGGGTACCGGGGAGCTGTTTTTT.

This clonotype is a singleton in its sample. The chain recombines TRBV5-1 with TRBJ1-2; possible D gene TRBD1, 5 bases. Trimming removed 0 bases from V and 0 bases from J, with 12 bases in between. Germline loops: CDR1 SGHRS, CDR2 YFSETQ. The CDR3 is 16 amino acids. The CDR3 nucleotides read TGCGCCAGCAGCTTGGGGACAAGTCTTTCTAACTATGGCTACACCTTC. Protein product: CASSLGTSLSNYGYTF. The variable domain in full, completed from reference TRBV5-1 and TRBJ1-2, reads KAGVTQTPRYLIKTRGQQVTLSCSPISGHRSVSWYQQTPGQGLQFLFEYFSETQRNKGNFPGRFSGRQFSNSRSEMNVSTLELGDSALYLCASSLGTSLSNYGYTFGSGTRLTVV.

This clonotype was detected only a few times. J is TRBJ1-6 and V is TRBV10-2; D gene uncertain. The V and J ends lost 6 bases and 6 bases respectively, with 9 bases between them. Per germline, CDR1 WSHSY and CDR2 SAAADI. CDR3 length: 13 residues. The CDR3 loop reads CASREQVNSPLHF. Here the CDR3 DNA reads TGCGCCAGCAGGGAACAAGTTAATTCACCCCTCCACTTT.

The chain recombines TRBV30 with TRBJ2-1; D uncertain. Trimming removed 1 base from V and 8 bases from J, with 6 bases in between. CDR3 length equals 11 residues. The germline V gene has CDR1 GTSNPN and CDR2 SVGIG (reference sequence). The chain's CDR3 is CAWSEGHEQFF. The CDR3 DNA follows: TGTGCCTGGAGTGAGGGCCATGAGCAGTTCTTC. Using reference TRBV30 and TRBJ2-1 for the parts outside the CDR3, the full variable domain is SQTIHQWPATLVQPVGSPLSLECTVEGTSNPNLYWYRQAAGRGLQLLFYSVGIGQISSEVPQNLSASRPQDRQFILSSKKLLLSDSGFYLCAWSEGHEQFFGPGTRLTVL.

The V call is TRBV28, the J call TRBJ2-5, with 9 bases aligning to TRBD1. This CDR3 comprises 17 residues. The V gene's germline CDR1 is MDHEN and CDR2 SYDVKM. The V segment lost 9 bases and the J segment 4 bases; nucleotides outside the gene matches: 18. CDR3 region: CASNQMTAQGASETQYF. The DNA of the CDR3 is TGTGCCAGTAATCAAATGACGGCACAGGGGGCTTCAGAGACCCAGTACTTC.